The 4 T cell receptor beta chains in this list originate from one sample, sequenced in a study of post-analysis software for immune sequencing data. The antigens these receptors bind are not known. Study results and limitations: There were five TRBV segments more frequent in patients than controls, and TRBV5-6, TRBV5-1 and TRBV20-1 were among them.

TCR beta cDNA libraries included unique molecular identifiers. TCRdb ran MiXCR on the PCR reads and lists one entry per CDR3 protein. The table records about 800,000 distinct CDR3 sequences, roughly 27% of them present only once. Sequenced input: blood. The origin of the receptors is a girl aged 10 to 17 with multiple sclerosis.

The chain couples TRBV29-1 to TRBJ2-1; 15 bases line up with TRBD2. Germline trimming cut 1 base from V and 9 bases from J; bases unmatched to any gene: 10. Germline assignment: CDR1 SQVTM and CDR2 ANQGSEA. CDR3 length: 17 residues. CDR3: CSVEVPGLAGGPGEQFF. The CDR3 DNA reads TGCAGCGTTGAAGTTCCGGGACTAGCGGGAGGCCCGGGTGAGCAGTTCTTC.

The chain links TRBV7-8 to TRBJ1-6; D possibly corresponds to TRBD1 (5 bases). V lost 5 bases and J 11 bases, leaving 19 bases between the germline ends. CDR3 length equals 15 residues. Germline assignment: CDR1 SGHVS and CDR2 FQNEAQ. The CDR3 DNA sequence: TGTGCCAGCAGCCCTGTTGGGCAGGGATGGGCACCCCTCCACTTT. Protein: CASSPVGQGWAPLHF. Based on the CDR3 plus reference TRBV7-8 and TRBJ1-6, the full variable domain is GAGVSQSPRYKVAKRGQDVALRCDPISGHVSLFWYQQALGQGPEFLTYFQNEAQLDKSGLPSDRFFAERPEGSVSTLKIQRTQQEDSAVYLCASSPVGQGWAPLHFGNGTRLTVT.

The V call is TRBV18, the J call TRBJ2-4, with D perhaps given as TRBD1 or TRBD2 (5 bases each). The germline CDR1 and CDR2 sequences are KGHSH and LQKENI. Trimming cost V 2 bases and J 4 bases, with 12 bases left between them. CDR3 size: 15 residues. As DNA, the CDR3 is TGTGCCAGCTCACCATCGGGGACGGGGAAAAACATTCAGTACTTC. Translated: CASSPSGTGKNIQYF.

This clonotype was detected only a few times. The chain carries TRBV11-2 and TRBJ2-3, with 9 positions matching TRBD1. Trimming cost V 5 bases and J 2 bases; bases outside gene matches: 8. The CDR3 is made up of 16 amino acids. Germline CDR1 and CDR2: SGHAT and FQNNGV. The CDR3 is CASSPMGQGPTDTQYF. The CDR3 DNA follows: TGTGCCAGCAGCCCGATGGGACAGGGCCCCACAGATACGCAGTATTTT.